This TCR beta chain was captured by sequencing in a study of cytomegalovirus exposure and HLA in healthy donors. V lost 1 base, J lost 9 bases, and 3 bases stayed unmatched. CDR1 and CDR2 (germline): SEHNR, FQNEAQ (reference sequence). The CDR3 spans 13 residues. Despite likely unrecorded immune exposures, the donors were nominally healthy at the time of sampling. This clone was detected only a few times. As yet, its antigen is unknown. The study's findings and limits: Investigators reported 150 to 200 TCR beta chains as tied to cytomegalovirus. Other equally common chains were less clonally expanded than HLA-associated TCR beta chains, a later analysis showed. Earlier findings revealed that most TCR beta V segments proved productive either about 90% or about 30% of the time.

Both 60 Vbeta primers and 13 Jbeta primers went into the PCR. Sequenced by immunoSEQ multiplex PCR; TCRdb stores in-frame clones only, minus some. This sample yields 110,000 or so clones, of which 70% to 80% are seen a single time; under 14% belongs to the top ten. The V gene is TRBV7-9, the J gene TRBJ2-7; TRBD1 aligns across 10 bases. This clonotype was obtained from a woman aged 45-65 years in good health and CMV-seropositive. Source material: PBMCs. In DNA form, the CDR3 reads TGTGCCAGCAGCTTAGGGGACAGGGGCTGGCAGTACTTC. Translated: CASSLGDRGWQYF.